This T cell receptor beta chain is from a study of T-cell reconstitution after alpha-beta-depleted transplantation in children. General study results and limits: Some patients showed high day-60 TCRbeta diversity, which derived from surviving recipient T cells and thymic progenitors.

As it was prepared, the TCRbeta library received unique molecular identifiers. One entry per CDR3 protein, called by TCRdb with MiXCR from the PCR reads. The data contain about 540,000 distinct CDR3 sequences, approximately 30% of them singletons. This CDR3 region has 13 residues. The V gene's germline CDR1 is SGHNT and CDR2 YYREEE (reference sequence). V gave up 6 bases and J gave up 4 bases, with 13 bases separating them. This clonotype has a handful of counts. The antigen remains undetermined. The TCR sequence derives from a boy less than two years old with Wiskott-Aldrich syndrome, due to receive a stem cell transplant. The V call is TRBV5-4, the J call TRBJ2-5; D is ambiguous. Sample: PBMCs, taken before TCRalphabeta/CD19-depleted stem cell transplant. The CDR3 protein is CASTIGVGETQYF. CDR3 sequence (DNA): TGTGCCAGCACCATTGGGGTAGGAGAGACCCAGTACTTC. Full variable domain (outside the CDR3, taken from reference TRBV5-4 and TRBJ2-5): ETGVTQSPTHLIKTRGQQVTLRCSSQSGHNTVSWYQQALGQGPQFIFQYYREEENGRGNFPPRFSGLQFPNYSSELNVNALELDDSALYLCASTIGVGETQYFGPGTRLLVL.